Listed below are T cell receptor beta chains from one sample, sequenced in a study of technical replicates of blood from a handful of donors. Sequencing used immunoSEQ multiplex PCR; TCRdb keeps in-frame clones, though not all of them. The sample comprises about 99,000 clones, approximately 95% of which are singletons, and 0.2% to 0.25% rests with the top ten. Sequencing was done on a sample of T cells isolated from PBMCs. Receptors were obtained from a human donor in good health. Both conserved end residues are part of each CDR3. Each record gives: V gene, clone size, D gene, J gene, CDR3 DNA, CDR3 protein. A D gene is named only where the DNA matches it firmly. Expanded clones get a size class; other rows say once, few or many, or leave the size out.

TRBV28,NA,TRBD1,TRBJ2-2,TGTGCCAGCAGTTTAGGGACAGGGGCCGCCCGGGAGCTGTTTTTT,CASSLGTGAARELFF
TRBV11-2,NA,TRBD1,TRBJ1-1,TGTGCCAGCAGCTCATGGACAGGGGCAGGCACTGAAGCTTTCTTT,CASSSWTGAGTEAFF
TRBV7-8,NA,NA,TRBJ2-3,TGTGCCAGCAGCTTACGGACAGACCGCACAGATACGCAGTATTTT,CASSLRTDRTDTQYF
TRBV28,NA,NA,TRBJ1-5,TGTGCCAGCAGTTTGCCCGCCAGAAATCAGCCCCAGCATTTT,CASSLPARNQPQHF
TRBV12-5,NA,NA,TRBJ2-7,TGTGCTAGTGGTTTGGCCTACTTGACCCAGGGGATCTACGAGCAGTACTTC,CASGLAYLTQGIYEQYF
TRBV7-6,once,NA,TRBJ1-2,TGTGCCAGCAGCTTTGAGTTGGACTATGGCTACACCTTC,CASSFELDYGYTF
TRBV18,NA,NA,TRBJ2-3,TGTGCCAGCTCCGGTCAGGACAGTAACACAGATACGCAGTATTTT,CASSGQDSNTDTQYF
TRBV29-1,NA,NA,TRBJ1-2,TGCAGCGTGAACCCCGCAGGGCCCTATGGCTACACCTTC,CSVNPAGPYGYTF
TRBV5-1,NA,TRBD1,TRBJ1-2,TGCGCCAGCAGCTTGTTGACAGGGAACTATGGCTACACCTTC,CASSLLTGNYGYTF
TRBV11-2,NA,TRBD2,TRBJ2-1,TGTGCCAGCAGCACCCATAGCGGGAGCTCCTACAATGAGCAGTTCTTC,CASSTHSGSSYNEQFF
TRBV11-2,NA,TRBD2,TRBJ2-1,TGTGCCAGCAGAATAGCGGGGGGGGGCAATGAGCAGTTCTTC,CASRIAGGGNEQFF
TRBV5-4,NA,TRBD1,TRBJ1-4,TGTGCCAGCAGCCATTTTACAGGGGGGTATGAAAAACTGTTTTTT,CASSHFTGGYEKLFF
TRBV7-3,NA,NA,TRBJ2-3,TGTGCCAGCAGCTGGGCCGGGAGTCCCACAGATACGCAGTATTTT,CASSWAGSPTDTQYF
TRBV11-2,NA,TRBD1,TRBJ1-2,TGTGCCAGCAGCTTAGCCGGGACAGCCTATGGCTACACCTTC,CASSLAGTAYGYTF
TRBV5-4,NA,NA,TRBJ2-4,TGTGCCAGCAGCTTACGGCCGGCTAGCGAGGCGGACATTCAGTACTTC,CASSLRPASEADIQYF
TRBV30,once,TRBD1,TRBJ2-7,TGTGCCTGGAGTACAGGGGGAAAGGCCTACGAGCAGTACTTC,CAWSTGGKAYEQYF
TRBV4-1,NA,TRBD1,TRBJ1-2,TGCGCCAGCAGCCAACCATTTACAGGGGCGCCCCCCTATGGCTACACCTTC,CASSQPFTGAPPYGYTF
TRBV6-5,once,TRBD1,TRBJ2-7,TGTGCCAGCAGTCCCGGGACAGGGGCACCCTACGAGCAGTACTTC,CASSPGTGAPYEQYF
TRBV4-1,NA,TRBD1,TRBJ2-7,TGCGCCAGCAGCTACCCGGGACAGGGGCCTGGGGAGCAGTACTTC,CASSYPGQGPGEQYF
TRBV10-2,NA,NA,TRBJ1-5,TGCGCCAGCAGTCCTATTAGCCAGCCCCAGCATTTT,CASSPISQPQHF
TRBV6-5,NA,TRBD2,TRBJ2-5,TGTGCCAGCGCGTTAGCGGGGAAAGAGACCCAGTACTTC,CASALAGKETQYF
TRBV11-3,NA,NA,TRBJ2-2,TGTGCCAGCAGCTTAGGGGGAGGCGACACCGGGGAGCTGTTTTTT,CASSLGGGDTGELFF
TRBV10-3,NA,TRBD1,TRBJ2-1,TGTGCCATCAGCGGACAGGGCCTAAACAATGAGCAGTTCTTC,CAISGQGLNNEQFF
TRBV5-1,NA,NA,TRBJ1-2,TGCGCCAGCAGCTCGCGCTCCTTTGCCGCTCTGGTGCAGGATGGCTACACCTTC,CASSSRSFAALVQDGYTF
TRBV5-1,NA,TRBD1,TRBJ1-4,TGCGCCAGCAGCTACGGCGACAGGGCTGAAAAACTGTTTTTT,CASSYGDRAEKLFF
TRBV5-1,NA,TRBD1,TRBJ2-3,TGCGCCAGCAGCATCCGACAGGGGGCGGTGGGAGATACGCAGTATTTT,CASSIRQGAVGDTQYF
TRBV12-5,NA,NA,TRBJ1-4,TGTGCTAGTGGTTTCTCTGGAGCTAATGAAAAACTGTTTTTT,CASGFSGANEKLFF
TRBV10-1,NA,TRBD2,TRBJ2-1,TGCGCCAGCAGTGAGTCCCGGGGGGGTACCTACAATGAGCAGTTCTTC,CASSESRGGTYNEQFF
TRBV5-1,NA,NA,TRBJ2-7,TGCGCCAGCAGCGTCCGGGACTCTTCGTTCTACGAGCAGTACTTC,CASSVRDSSFYEQYF
TRBV21-1,medium-sized,NA,TRBJ1-2,TGTGCCAGCAGCCCCAGGTGGTGGCGGCAGGGGAGGGACTATGGCTACACCTTC,CASSPRWWRQGRDYGYTF
TRBV5-1,NA,TRBD1,TRBJ2-2,TGCGCCAGCAGCCCGACCGGGACAGAAAACGCGCAGGTTTCCACCGGGGAGCTGTTTTTT,CASSPTGTENAQVSTGELFF
TRBV6-6,NA,NA,TRBJ1-1,TGTGCCAGCAGTAAGACCGGAGGTGGGAACACTGAAGCTTTCTTT,CASSKTGGGNTEAFF
TRBV23-1,NA,TRBD1,TRBJ1-5,TGCGCCAGCAAACAAGTGGCATCCGGGACAGGACGAAATCAGCCCCAGCATTTT,CASKQVASGTGRNQPQHF
TRBV6-1,NA,NA,TRBJ2-2,TGTGCCAGCAAGGCAGGGTGGATGTTTTTT,CASKAGWMFF
TRBV6-5,NA,NA,TRBJ2-2,TGTGCCAGCAGTTACTCGGTCGGCACCGGGGAGCTGTTTTTT,CASSYSVGTGELFF
TRBV28,NA,TRBD2,TRBJ2-1,TGTGCCAGCACCCCTACTAGCGGGTCTGTCAATGAGCAGTTCTTC,CASTPTSGSVNEQFF
TRBV14,NA,NA,TRBJ2-5,TGTGCCAGCAGCCAAGTTTTCGGACTACAAGAGACCCAGTACTTC,CASSQVFGLQETQYF
TRBV6-5,NA,TRBD1,TRBJ1-2,TGTGCCAGCAGTTACCGGGACAGAGGCAATGGCTACACCTTC,CASSYRDRGNGYTF
TRBV5-1,NA,NA,TRBJ1-4,TGCGCCAGCAGTTCAGGACTGGTCTCGGGGGGGGAAAAACTGTTTTTT,CASSSGLVSGGEKLFF
TRBV6-6,NA,NA,TRBJ2-3,TGTGCCAGCAGTGCCGGCAGGCTCTTAAGCACAGATACGCAGTATTTT,CASSAGRLLSTDTQYF
TRBV19,NA,TRBD2,TRBJ2-1,TGTGCCAGTAGTACCCTACGGGACTACCAGGACAATGAGCAGTTCTTC,CASSTLRDYQDNEQFF
TRBV9,NA,NA,TRBJ1-1,TGTGCCAGCAGCGTCCGCGGGAACACTGAAGCTTTCTTT,CASSVRGNTEAFF
TRBV6-1,NA,NA,TRBJ1-5,TGTGCCAGCAGAAGGACAGTTCTCGATCAGCCCCAGCATTTT,CASRRTVLDQPQHF
TRBV19,NA,NA,TRBJ1-2,TGTGCCAGTAACTTAGACTTGGGAGAACTTGGCTACACCTTC,CASNLDLGELGYTF
TRBV6-5,NA,TRBD1,TRBJ1-2,TGTGCCAGCAGTCTGATACAGGGGAACTATGGCTACACCTTC,CASSLIQGNYGYTF
TRBV6-6,NA,NA,TRBJ1-1,TGTGCCAGCAGTTACTCAGAAAGACAGAACTCAGAAGCTTTCTTT,CASSYSERQNSEAFF
TRBV29-1,NA,TRBD1,TRBJ2-2,TGCAGCGTTGGAAACAGGGGCAGCACCGGGGAGCTGTTTTTT,CSVGNRGSTGELFF
TRBV19,NA,NA,TRBJ1-5,TGTGCCAGTAGTATAGGTCGACAGGTTTCCCGGCCCCAGCATTTT,CASSIGRQVSRPQHF